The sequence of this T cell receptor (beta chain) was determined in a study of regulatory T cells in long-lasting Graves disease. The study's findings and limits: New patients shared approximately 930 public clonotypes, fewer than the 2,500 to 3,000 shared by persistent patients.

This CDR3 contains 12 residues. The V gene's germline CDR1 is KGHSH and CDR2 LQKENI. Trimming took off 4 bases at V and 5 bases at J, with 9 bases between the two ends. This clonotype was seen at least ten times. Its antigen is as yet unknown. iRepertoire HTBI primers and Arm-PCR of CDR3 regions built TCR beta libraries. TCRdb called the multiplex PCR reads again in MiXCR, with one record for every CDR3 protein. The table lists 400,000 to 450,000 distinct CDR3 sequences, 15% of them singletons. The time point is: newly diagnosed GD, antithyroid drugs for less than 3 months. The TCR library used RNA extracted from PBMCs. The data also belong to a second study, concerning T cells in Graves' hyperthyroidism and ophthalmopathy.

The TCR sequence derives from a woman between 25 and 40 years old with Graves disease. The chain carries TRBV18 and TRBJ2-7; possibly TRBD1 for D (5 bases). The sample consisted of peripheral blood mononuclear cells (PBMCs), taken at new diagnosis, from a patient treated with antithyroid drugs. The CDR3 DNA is TGTGCCAGCTCACTTGGGGCGGACGAGCAGTACTTC. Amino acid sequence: CASSLGADEQYF.